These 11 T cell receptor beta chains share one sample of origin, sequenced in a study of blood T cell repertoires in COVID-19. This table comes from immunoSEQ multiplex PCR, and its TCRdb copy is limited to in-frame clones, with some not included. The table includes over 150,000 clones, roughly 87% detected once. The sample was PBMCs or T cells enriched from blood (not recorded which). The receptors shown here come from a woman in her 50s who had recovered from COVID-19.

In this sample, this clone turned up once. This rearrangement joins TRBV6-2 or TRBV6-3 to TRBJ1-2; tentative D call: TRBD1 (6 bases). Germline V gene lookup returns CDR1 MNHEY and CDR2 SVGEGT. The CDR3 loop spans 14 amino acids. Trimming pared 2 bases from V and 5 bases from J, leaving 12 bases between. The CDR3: CASSYRTDAYGYTF. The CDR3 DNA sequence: TGTGCCAGCAGTTACCGGACAGACGCGTATGGCTACACCTTC.

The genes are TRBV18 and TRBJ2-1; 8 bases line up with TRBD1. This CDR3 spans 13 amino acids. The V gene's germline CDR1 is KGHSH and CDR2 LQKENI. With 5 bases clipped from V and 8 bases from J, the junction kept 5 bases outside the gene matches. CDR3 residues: CASSEDRVDEQFF. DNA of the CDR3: TGTGCCAGCTCAGAGGACAGGGTTGATGAGCAGTTCTTC.

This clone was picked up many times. CDR3: CASSSPDSPGEQYF. The CDR3 nucleotides read TGTGCCAGCAGCTCACCGGACAGTCCCGGCGAGCAGTACTTC. This chain links TRBV5-4 with TRBJ2-7; D is possibly TRBD1 (6 bases). The CDR3 runs 14 residues. Between the trimmed V and J ends, which lost 3 bases and 6 bases, there was a span of 16 bases. The V gene's germline CDR1 is SGHNT and CDR2 YYREEE (reference sequence).

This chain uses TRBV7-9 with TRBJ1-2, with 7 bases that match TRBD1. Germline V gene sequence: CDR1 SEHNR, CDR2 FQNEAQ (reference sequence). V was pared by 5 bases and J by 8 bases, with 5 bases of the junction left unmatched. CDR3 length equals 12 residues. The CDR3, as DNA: TGTGCCAGCAGCATAGTCAGGGGGGGCTACACCTTC. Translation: CASSIVRGGYTF.

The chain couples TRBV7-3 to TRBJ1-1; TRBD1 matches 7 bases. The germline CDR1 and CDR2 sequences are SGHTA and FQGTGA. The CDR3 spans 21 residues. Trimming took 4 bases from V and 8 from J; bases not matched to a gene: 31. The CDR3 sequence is CASSSFNNLEGTAPEGEEAFF. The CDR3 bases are TGTGCCAGCAGCTCATTTAATAATCTAGAAGGGACAGCGCCCGAGGGAGAGGAAGCTTTCTTT.

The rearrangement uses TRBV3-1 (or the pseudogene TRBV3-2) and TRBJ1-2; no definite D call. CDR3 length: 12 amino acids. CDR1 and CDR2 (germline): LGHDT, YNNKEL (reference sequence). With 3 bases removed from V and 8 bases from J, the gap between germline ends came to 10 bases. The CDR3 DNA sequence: TGTGCCAGCAGCCAGGGAGGCGGAGGCTACACCTTC. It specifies CASSQGGGGYTF.

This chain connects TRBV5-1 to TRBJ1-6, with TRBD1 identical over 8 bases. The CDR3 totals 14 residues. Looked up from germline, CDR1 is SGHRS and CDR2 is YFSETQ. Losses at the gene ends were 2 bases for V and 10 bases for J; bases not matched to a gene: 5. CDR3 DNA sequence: TGCGCCAGCAGCTTACAGGGGGGTTACTCACCCCTCCACTTT. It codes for CASSLQGGYSPLHF.

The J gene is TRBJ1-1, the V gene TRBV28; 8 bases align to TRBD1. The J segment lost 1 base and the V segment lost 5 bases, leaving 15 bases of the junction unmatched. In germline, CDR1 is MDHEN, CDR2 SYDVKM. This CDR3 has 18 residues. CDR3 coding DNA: TGTGCCAGCAGTCCGCCCGGACAGGGAGGGGGTTGGAACACTGAAGCTTTCTTT. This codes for CASSPPGQGGGWNTEAFF.

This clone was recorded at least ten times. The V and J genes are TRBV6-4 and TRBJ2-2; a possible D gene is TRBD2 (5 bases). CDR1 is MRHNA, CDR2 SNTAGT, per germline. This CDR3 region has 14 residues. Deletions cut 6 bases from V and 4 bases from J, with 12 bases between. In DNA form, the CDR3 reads TGTGCCAGCAGGCCTGGAGGCGGCACCGGGGAGCTGTTTTTT. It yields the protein CASRPGGGTGELFF.

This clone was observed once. CDR3 region: CASEWSLAGGRYEQYF. Written as DNA, the CDR3 is TGTGCCAGCGAGTGGTCTCTCGCGGGGGGGAGGTACGAGCAGTACTTC. The chain combines TRBV25-1 with TRBJ2-7; 9 bases line up with TRBD2. Germline V gene sequence: CDR1 MGHDK, CDR2 SYGVNS. V shed 8 bases and J 4 bases; nucleotides not matched to a gene: 15. The CDR3 has 16 residues.

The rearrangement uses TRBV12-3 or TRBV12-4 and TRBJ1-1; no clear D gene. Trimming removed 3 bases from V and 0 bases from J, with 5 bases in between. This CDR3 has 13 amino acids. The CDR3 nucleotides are TGTGCCAGCAGTTTGGCCGTGAACACTGAAGCTTTCTTT. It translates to CASSLAVNTEAFF.